The source of this T cell receptor beta chain is a study of chemoradiotherapy in HPV16-positive cancers. In the study overall: Functional T-cell assays on two HPV16-positive patients' cells defined candidate HPV-specific clones and common TCR motifs. Regarding the study as a whole: Candidate HPV-specific clones and E7-related TCR motifs grew in tumor during treatment.

The CDR3 is made up of 12 amino acids. From germline, CDR1 is SGHRS and CDR2 YFSETQ. Deletions cut 1 base from V and 7 bases from J, with 8 bases between. A remark on this clone: The antigen remains undetermined.

Clones were read by immunoSEQ multiplex PCR, and TCRdb kept only the in-frame ones, dropping some. Of more than 9,500 clones listed, 80% to 90% were seen once; the top ten hold approximately 2.6%. The chain uses TRBV5-1 and TRBJ1-1; maybe TRBD1 (5 bases). The sequencing here drew on blood, taken from a patient who underwent chemoradiotherapy. The TCR sequence derives from a human donor with HPV-associated anogenital cancer. The CDR3 DNA sequence: TGCGCCAGCAGCTTGTCAGGGTATGAAGCTTTCTTT. Translation: CASSLSGYEAFF. Using reference TRBV5-1 and TRBJ1-1 for the parts outside the CDR3, the full variable domain is KAGVTQTPRYLIKTRGQQVTLSCSPISGHRSVSWYQQTPGQGLQFLFEYFSETQRNKGNFPGRFSGRQFSNSRSEMNVSTLELGDSALYLCASSLSGYEAFFGQGTRLTVV.